A selection of T cell receptor beta chains follows, all from one sample in a study of cytomegalovirus exposure and HLA in healthy donors. TCRdb's copy holds only in-frame clones and misses some; the assay was immunoSEQ multiplex PCR. The data hold around 150,000 clones, with more than 70% observed a single time. Sequencing was done on a sample of PBMCs. These receptor sequences come from a man between 18 and 29 years old in good health and CMV-seronegative. Each CDR3 is given with its conserved first and last residue. D genes are given only for firm matches. A clone size is listed for some rows: how often the clone was seen (once, few, many), or a class if it is expanded.

CDR3 length,V gene,J gene,clone size,D gene,CDR3 DNA,CDR3 protein
15,TRBV5-1,TRBJ1-2,-,TRBD1,TGCGCCAGCACCCAGAGCGACAGGGGGAACTATGGCTACACCTTC,CASTQSDRGNYGYTF
15,TRBV5-4,TRBJ2-2,-,TRBD2,TGTGCCAGCAGCGAATTAGCGGGAGATACCGGGGAGCTGTTTTTT,CASSELAGDTGELFF
13,TRBV9,TRBJ2-3,-,TRBD2,TGTGCCAGCAGCGCCGGGACTACCGAGACGCAGTATTTT,CASSAGTTETQYF
15,TRBV6-5,TRBJ2-6,-,-,TGTGCCAGCAGTTCCCCGGGGACTGGGGGCAACGTCCTGACTTTC,CASSSPGTGGNVLTF
16,TRBV6-6,TRBJ1-1,-,TRBD1,TGTGCCATTTCCCAAGGGGGCGGTCTCATGAACACTGAAGCTTTCTTT,CAISQGGGLMNTEAFF
13,TRBV11-2,TRBJ1-5,-,-,TGTGCCAGCAGCTTAGTGTACAATCAGCCCCAGCATTTT,CASSLVYNQPQHF
15,TRBV6-1,TRBJ1-5,-,TRBD1,TGTGCCAGCAGTGAATGGGTCAGGGGGCAGCAGCCCCAGCATTTT,CASSEWVRGQQPQHF
12,TRBV6-1,TRBJ2-7,-,-,TGTGCCAGCAGTGGAGACAGCTACGAGCAGTACTTC,CASSGDSYEQYF
15,TRBV7-6,TRBJ2-7,-,TRBD1,TGTGCCAGCAGCTCGACAGCCGGGACAGGGGTTGAGCAGTACTTC,CASSSTAGTGVEQYF
14,TRBV6-1,TRBJ2-5,-,TRBD2,TGTGCCAGCAAAAGCGGGGAGTCAGCAGAGACCCAGTACTTC,CASKSGESAETQYF
15,TRBV7-2,TRBJ2-5,-,TRBD1,TGTGCCAGCAGCTTAGCCAGGGGGTTTCAAGAGACCCAGTACTTC,CASSLARGFQETQYF
17,TRBV4-1,TRBJ1-1,-,-,TGCGCCAGCAGCCCTTTTACAGGGTTCTCGGGGGGCACTGAAGCTTTCTTT,CASSPFTGFSGGTEAFF
12,TRBV5-5,TRBJ2-7,-,-,TGTGCCAGCAGCTTCGCGGTCGACGAGCAGTACTTC,CASSFAVDEQYF
16,TRBV4-3,TRBJ2-5,-,TRBD1,TGCGCCAGCAGCCAAGAGACAGGGTCGAACTATGAGACCCAGTACTTC,CASSQETGSNYETQYF
12,TRBV29-1,TRBJ2-5,-,-,TGCAGCGTTGAAGTCCGGAGTGAGACCCAGTACTTC,CSVEVRSETQYF
16,TRBV11-2,TRBJ2-7,few,-,TGTGCCAGCAGCCTCATCTCAGTGCGCTGGAGATACGAGCAGTACTTC,CASSLISVRWRYEQYF
17,TRBV11-1,TRBJ2-2,once,TRBD1,TGTGCCAGCAGACCTAACCGGGACAGGGGGTATTCCGGGGAGCTGTTTTTT,CASRPNRDRGYSGELFF
15,TRBV7-9,TRBJ1-2,few,TRBD1,TGTGCCAGCAGCTCGGACTCTCAGGGGGACTATGGCTACACCTTC,CASSSDSQGDYGYTF
11,TRBV5-6,TRBJ2-3,-,-,TGTGCCAGCAGCTTGGTTGGAGTTCAGTATTTT,CASSLVGVQYF
17,TRBV27,TRBJ2-6,-,TRBD1,TGTGCCAGCAGTTTTCTGGCAGGGGGTACTGGGGCCAACGTCCTGACTTTC,CASSFLAGGTGANVLTF
14,TRBV5-8,TRBJ1-4,-,TRBD1,TGTGCCAGCAGCCCCGGGACAGGCCTGGAAAAACTGTTTTTT,CASSPGTGLEKLFF
16,TRBV28,TRBJ2-7,-,TRBD2,TGTGCCAGCACCCGGACTAGCGGGAGTTTCGGTAACGAGCAGTACTTC,CASTRTSGSFGNEQYF
14,TRBV19,TRBJ1-5,-,-,TGTGCCACCAACAGGGAAGGGCTCAATCAGCCCCAGCATTTT,CATNREGLNQPQHF
14,TRBV2,TRBJ2-7,few,-,TGTGCCAGCAGTGAAAATTATCTCGAGGGCGAGCAGTACTTC,CASSENYLEGEQYF
15,TRBV19,TRBJ1-1,-,-,TGTGCCAGTAGTGGAATAGGAGGTGCGGACACTGAAGCTTTCTTT,CASSGIGGADTEAFF
12,TRBV9,TRBJ1-2,-,TRBD1,TGTGCCAGCAGCGCTCCAGGGGGGGGCTACACCTTC,CASSAPGGGYTF
13,TRBV6-1,TRBJ2-7,-,-,TGTGCCAGCAGGGATCCCCGCAGGGACGAGCAGTACTTC,CASRDPRRDEQYF
13,TRBV5-1,TRBJ1-2,-,-,TGCGCCAGCAGCTTGGACGGGGAGAGTGGCTACACCTTC,CASSLDGESGYTF
15,TRBV28,TRBJ1-5,few,-,TGTGCCACCAAAAGGGGGGGGCTTGGCAATCAGCCCCAGCATTTT,CATKRGGLGNQPQHF
14,TRBV25-1,TRBJ1-2,-,TRBD1,TGTGCCAGCAGTGATTCAGACAGGGTCTATGGCTACACCTTC,CASSDSDRVYGYTF
16,TRBV29-1,TRBJ2-1,-,TRBD2,TGCAGCGTTGAAAAGGGTCTAGCGGAGAAGTACAATGAGCAGTTCTTC,CSVEKGLAEKYNEQFF
17,TRBV4-3,TRBJ2-3,-,TRBD2,TGCGCCAGCAGCCAAGATGGTACTAGCGGGAGAATAGATACGCAGTATTTT,CASSQDGTSGRIDTQYF
15,TRBV28,TRBJ2-1,-,TRBD2,TGTGCCAGCAGTTTTAGGACTAGCGGTTACAATGAGCAGTTCTTC,CASSFRTSGYNEQFF
15,TRBV25-1,TRBJ1-1,-,-,TGTGCCAGCAGTGCGGGGCGGGGGATCAACACTGAAGCTTTCTTT,CASSAGRGINTEAFF
14,TRBV6-1,TRBJ1-1,-,-,TGTGCCAGCAGTGACGCTAGGGGCATCACTGAAGCTTTCTTT,CASSDARGITEAFF
14,TRBV7-6,TRBJ2-5,-,TRBD1,TGTGCCAGCAGCCTCCGACTGACAGGGGAGACCCAGTACTTC,CASSLRLTGETQYF
14,TRBV23-1,TRBJ2-7,-,TRBD1,TGCGCCAGCAGTCAACGACAGGGCCTCTACGAGCAGTACTTC,CASSQRQGLYEQYF
15,TRBV7-2,TRBJ1-1,-,TRBD1,TGTGCCAGCAGCTTTGCAGGGGGCGGGGACACTGAAGCTTTCTTT,CASSFAGGGDTEAFF
12,TRBV30,TRBJ1-1,once,-,TGTGCCTGGAGGGGGCTCTGGACTGAAGCTTTCTTT,CAWRGLWTEAFF
13,TRBV10-1,TRBJ2-7,many,-,TGCGCCAGCAGTGAGTCGGAGAGCCGCGAGCAGTACTTC,CASSESESREQYF